This T cell receptor (beta chain) derives from a study of technical replicates of blood from a few donors. This clone occurred a few times. CDR1 and CDR2 (germline): SNHLY, FYNNEI. The CDR3 is 15 amino acids. Trimming took off 6 bases at V and 3 bases at J, with 18 bases between the two ends. The method was immunoSEQ multiplex PCR; TCRdb's version includes in-frame clones alone and lacks a portion of them. The sample lists 80,000 to 95,000 clones, 90% to 95% occurring once. The source material was T cells isolated from PBMCs. The sequence was obtained from a human donor in good health. The rearrangement uses TRBV2 and TRBJ2-7, with D possibly being TRBD2 (6 bases). CDR3 sequence: CASREGRGSIYEQYF. CDR3 in DNA: TGTGCCAGCAGAGAGGGACGGGGGAGTATCTACGAGCAGTACTTC. The variable domain in full, with the rest retrieved from reference TRBV2 and TRBJ2-7, is EPEVTQTPSHQVTQMGQEVILRCVPISNHLYFYWYRQILGQKVEFLVSFYNNEISEKSEIFDDQFSVERPDGSNFTLKIRSTKLEDSAMYFCASREGRGSIYEQYFGPGTRLTVT.